This T cell receptor beta chain derives from a study of shared clonotypes between healthy human individuals. The method was immunoSEQ multiplex PCR; TCRdb's version includes in-frame clones alone and lacks a portion of them. This sample has over a million clones, with about four fifths found just once. A CD45RA-negative memory subset and a CD45RA+ naive subset were separated from the CD4+ cells. The germline CDR1 and CDR2 sequences are ENHRY and SYGVKD. The CDR3 is 15 amino acids. V lost 2 bases and J 4 bases, leaving 14 bases between the germline ends. Study-wide results and caveats: A few donors showed sharing of around 5% of naive CD4 clonotypes.

For this clone: The antigen remains unidentified.

This sequence joins TRBV10-3 and TRBJ1-2; D call uncertain. Sequencing used memory CD4+ T cells from PBMCs. Specified subset: CD45RA-negative fraction. This TCR derives from a young man in good health. Some clones in this sample may be carry-over from other donors' samples. The CDR3 DNA follows: TGTGCCATCAGTGAGGATCGGGGAGAAGGCTATGGCTACACCTTC. Translation: CAISEDRGEGYGYTF.